This T cell receptor (beta chain) was identified during a study of shared clonotypes between healthy human individuals. Study-wide results and limits: Shared clonotypes: 4.5% to 5% naive CD4, approximately 3.4% naive CD8, around 2.2% memory CD4, approximately 0.37% memory CD8. Memory subsets had estimated richness that was generally smaller than that of naive subsets.

Splitting of each subset's genomic DNA was done evenly across several immunoSEQ plates. The repertoire was sequenced with immunoSEQ multiplex PCR; TCRdb's copy has only in-frame clones and lacks some. The repertoire includes around 2.5 million clones, 93% of them detected once, and 0.36% sits in the top ten. About this clone itself: Antigen specificity is unknown.

CDR3 length equals 17 residues. Unmatched junction bases numbered 12, after V lost 3 bases and J lost 2 bases. CDR1 and CDR2 (germline): SGHTS, YDEGEE. This clonotype was sampled from a man in his late teens or twenties in good health. Some clones in this sample may be carry-over from other donors' samples. The chain is built from TRBV5-8 and TRBJ2-7; 9 bases match TRBD2. The source material was naive CD4+ T cells from PBMCs. Subset reported: CD45RA+ positively selected. CDR3 amino acids: CASSSPLGAGGPYEQYF. The CDR3, as DNA: TGTGCCAGCAGCTCCCCACTAGGAGCGGGAGGCCCCTACGAGCAGTACTTC.